A selection of T cell receptor beta chains follows, all from one sample in a study of blood T cell repertoires in COVID-19. Using immunoSEQ multiplex PCR, the repertoire was profiled, and TCRdb retains in-frame clones only, with some absent. The table has fewer than 300,000 clones, about 70% seen once; the top ten hold around 3.4%. Sequencing was carried out using peripheral blood. Every receptor here comes from a woman aged 80 or over with acute or convalescent COVID-19. Each CDR3 is given without its conserved first and last residue. Fields, in order: J gene, V gene, CDR3 protein.

TRBJ2-7	TRBV2	ASSLGQDIYEQY
TRBJ2-5	TRBV3-1/TRBV3-2	ASSPRGYETQY
TRBJ1-4	TRBV7-2	ASSRNRASNEKLF
TRBJ1-3	TRBV5-1	ASSLALRGDSGNTIY
TRBJ2-2	TRBV4-2	ASSQDQGYPGELF
TRBJ2-2	TRBV15	ATSRDRTAGGELF
TRBJ2-1	TRBV18	ASSPAGLASNEQF
TRBJ1-5	TRBV19	ASSIWESKEPQH
TRBJ2-2	TRBV19	ASNEGQGRTGELF
TRBJ2-2	TRBV5-6	ASSLARGRLF
TRBJ1-5	TRBV30	AWGDRVVWQPQH
TRBJ1-5	TRBV6-2/TRBV6-3	ASSPLRQAGNQPQH
TRBJ1-3	TRBV12-3/TRBV12-4	ASSWRNTIY
TRBJ2-7	TRBV18	ASSPPATGALRGQY
TRBJ1-3	TRBV6-2/TRBV6-3	ASSYSRGQEISGNTIY
TRBJ2-5	TRBV18	ASSRGTVGAETQY
TRBJ1-2	TRBV7-9	ASSLEGRYGYT
TRBJ1-4	TRBV19	ASTQGVVREKLF